A single sample gave rise to the 18 T cell receptor beta chains below, sequenced in a study of blood T cells in healthy people across ages. PCR was performed a second time for about 7 to 11 cycles using a sample-barcoded 5' primer and a J-beta primer mix. TCRdb reanalysed the 5' RACE reads using MiXCR and keeps one entry per CDR3 protein. There are about 970,000 distinct CDR3 sequences in the sample; roughly 51% occur only once, and 20% to 25% lies in the top ten. The sample consisted of blood. The receptors stem from a woman between 55 and 75 years old in good health.

V gene TRBV7-9 combines with J gene TRBJ2-3; D may be TRBD2 (6 bases). V lost 6 bases and J 5 bases, leaving 12 bases between the germline ends. Germline lookup yields CDR1 SEHNR and CDR2 FQNEAQ (reference sequence). This CDR3 comprises 13 residues. The CDR3, as DNA: TGTGCCAGCAGGGACGGGAGTGTAGATACGCAGTATTTT. Translated: CASRDGSVDTQYF.

This chain uses TRBV2 with TRBJ2-5; possibly TRBD2 for D (5 bases). This CDR3 region has 15 residues. In germline, CDR1 is SNHLY, CDR2 FYNNEI. The V end lost 3 bases, the J end lost 1 base, and 12 bases lay between the germline ends. The DNA of the CDR3 is TGTGCCAGCAGTGACGGTGAGCGGCTCCAAGAGACCCAGTACTTC. This encodes CASSDGERLQETQYF.

The rearrangement links TRBV7-9 to TRBJ2-7; D is ambiguous. Germline V gene data show CDR1 as SEHNR and CDR2 as FQNEAQ (reference sequence). V was cut by 7 bases and J by 4 bases, with 11 bases left in between. This CDR3 comprises 12 residues. The CDR3 is CASTLGGYEQYF. The CDR3 DNA reads TGTGCCAGCACCCTAGGCGGATACGAGCAGTACTTC.

With respect to this clonotype: A clone one base away is much larger, so this may be a read error. The chain recombines TRBV4-2 with TRBJ2-7; the D is unclear. The assigned J gene may be wrong: the sequence end matches TRBJ2-4 better. Germline CDR1 and CDR2: LGHNA and YNFKEQ. This CDR3 has 13 amino acids. As DNA, the CDR3 is TGTGCCAGCAGCCACTCAAATGAGAACATTCAGTACTTC. Residues: CASSHSNENIQYF.

As DNA, the CDR3 is TGTGCCAGCAGTTTTTTCCGGCACGAAGAAGCTTTCTTT. Translating gives CASSFFRHEEAFF. The V call is TRBV12-3 or TRBV12-4, the J call TRBJ1-1; D is unresolved. The V end lost 3 bases, the J end lost 8 bases, and 13 bases lay between the germline ends. This CDR3 contains 13 residues.

As to this clonotype: This may be a read error: a much more frequent sequence differs by one nucleotide. The CDR3 carries no conserved terminal phenylalanine or tryptophan, so it likely arises from a read error. The gene calls are TRBV29-1 and TRBJ2-5; 9 bases are shared with TRBD2. This CDR3 is built from 13 residues. J was trimmed by 5 bases and V by 4 bases; bases with no gene match: 5. CDR1 is SQVTM, CDR2 ANQGSEA, per germline. Here the CDR3 reads CSVAVAGEETQYS. The CDR3 DNA sequence: TGCAGCGTTGCCGTAGCGGGAGAGGAGACCCAGTACTCC.

In this sample, this clonotype turned up once. This CDR3 is CSASERESWKDTQYF. The CDR3 coding sequence is TGCAGTGCTAGCGAGCGGGAGTCCTGGAAAGATACGCAGTATTTT. This chain joins TRBV20-1 and TRBJ2-3; TRBD2 matches 8 bases. Germline-derived CDR1 and CDR2 are DFQATT and SNEGSKA (reference sequence). The CDR3 is made up of 15 amino acids. Germline trimming cut 3 bases from V and 5 bases from J; bases unmatched to any gene: 10.

The CDR3, as DNA: TGCGCCAGCAGCTTGGGGGTTTTAGGAACCACCGATGAGCAGTTCTTC. Protein: CASSLGVLGTTDEQFF. J is TRBJ2-1 and V is TRBV5-1; D unclear. The CDR3 length is 16 residues. Germline V gene data show CDR1 as SGHRS and CDR2 as YFSETQ. Trimming cost V 0 bases and J 8 bases, with 18 bases left between them.

The CDR3 nucleotides are TGTGCCAGCATGAGGTTCAATGAGCAGTTCTTC. Its protein product is CASMRFNEQFF. This sequence joins TRBV6-5 and TRBJ2-1; D not resolved. The length of the CDR3 is 11 residues. The V end lost 7 bases, the J end lost 6 bases, and 7 bases lay between the germline ends. The germline V gene has CDR1 MNHEY and CDR2 SVGAGI.

In regard to this clonotype: A much larger clone lies one base from this, so it may be a read error. The chain is built from TRBV29-1 and TRBJ2-3; 8 nucleotides match TRBD1. Germline-derived CDR1 and CDR2 are SQVTM and ANQGSEA. The CDR3 has 13 residues. The CDR3 nucleotides read TGCGGCGTTGTCCGGACAGGGTCAGATACGCAGTATTTT. Translation gives CGVVRTGSDTQYF.

The CDR3 loop reads CASKGDWETQYF. Written as DNA, the CDR3 is TGTGCCAGCAAGGGGGACTGGGAGACCCAGTACTTC. V and J are TRBV12-5 and TRBJ2-5; the D gene could be TRBD1 or TRBD2 (6 bases each). The length of the CDR3 is 12 residues. CDR1 is LGHNT and CDR2 is FRNRAP in the germline V gene. Combining the CDR3 with reference TRBV12-5 and TRBJ2-5 gives the whole variable domain DARVTQTPRHKVTEMGQEVTMRCQPILGHNTVFWYRQTMMQGLELLAYFRNRAPLDDSGMPKDRFSAEMPDATLATLKIQPSEPRDSAVYFCASKGDWETQYFGPGTRLLVL.

This chain uses TRBV5-6 with TRBJ2-6; D is perhaps TRBD2 (5 bases). The CDR3 spans 18 residues. V was shortened by 3 bases and J by 1 base, with 17 bases between the two germline ends. The germline V gene has CDR1 SGHDT and CDR2 YYEEEE. CDR3 sequence: CASSSELGAPSGANVLTF. DNA for the CDR3: TGTGCCAGCAGCTCCGAATTGGGAGCTCCTTCTGGGGCCAACGTCCTGACTTTC.

The CDR3 protein is CSARETNEQFF. The CDR3 nucleotides read TGCAGTGCTAGAGAGACTAATGAGCAGTTCTTC. The chain joins TRBV20-1 to TRBJ2-1; D remains ambiguous. The CDR3 extends over 11 amino acids. Germline lookup yields CDR1 DFQATT and CDR2 SNEGSKA (reference sequence). V was pared by 0 bases and J by 7 bases, with 4 bases between.

Worth noting for this clonotype: An end of the junction does not agree with germline; a read error may underlie this. V gene TRBV12-3 or TRBV12-4 combines with J gene TRBJ2-3, with D unclear. This CDR3 is built from 14 residues. The CDR3 region is CASSLGGSTDAQYF. Here the CDR3 DNA reads TGTGCCAGCAGTTTAGGGGGTAGCACAGATGCGCAGTATTTT.

The gene calls are TRBV3-1 and TRBJ2-1; 7 nucleotides line up with TRBD2. After removal of 0 bases from V and 10 bases from J, the junction contained 9 bases not matched to a gene. Germline V gene lookup returns CDR1 LGHDT and CDR2 YNNKEL (reference sequence). The CDR3 is made up of 15 amino acids. The CDR3 reads CASSQDVSGGREQFF. CDR3 DNA: TGTGCCAGCAGCCAAGACGTCTCGGGAGGAAGAGAGCAGTTCTTC.

The chain recombines TRBV6-1 with TRBJ2-7; TRBD1 matches 8 bases. The CDR3 is 14 residues long. V trimming: 6 bases; J trimming: 3 bases; junction bases outside the gene matches: 7. The germline V gene encodes CDR1 MNHNS and CDR2 SASEGT. CDR3 in amino acids: CASSHAGQVYEQYF. CDR3 bases: TGTGCCAGCAGCCACGCGGGACAGGTCTACGAGCAGTACTTC.

With respect to this clonotype: The junction departs from the called germline gene at one end, perhaps through a read error. The V call is TRBV12-3 or TRBV12-4, the J call TRBJ2-5, with D perhaps TRBD1 (5 bases). The CDR3 sequence is 14 residues long. For the CDR3, the DNA is TGTGCCGGCAGTTTAGGGGCGGAACAAGAGACCCAGTACTTC. As protein: CAGSLGAEQETQYF.

This clonotype has only a few counts. Here the CDR3 reads CSVVDGGKLFF. In DNA, the CDR3 is TGCAGCGTGGTGGACGGGGGGAAACTGTTTTTT. The genes are TRBV29-1 and TRBJ1-4; possibly TRBD1 for D (5 bases). The CDR3 is 11 amino acids. Trimming left V 6 bases short and J 11 bases short, with 13 bases between. The germline gives CDR1 SQVTM, CDR2 ANQGSEA.